This TCR beta chain was profiled in a study of blood T cell repertoires in COVID-19. Study-wide background: Acute-phase and convalescent COVID-19 samples originated in the United States, Italy and Spain. T cells, B-cell-depleted T cells, or PBMCs supplied cDNA or gDNA.

Study processing details: The authors estimated nucleated cell counts from reference gene primer amplification. Measured with immunoSEQ multiplex PCR; TCRdb has only the in-frame clones, and not every one. The V and J calls and the clone size are those of that table, but D and trimming were determined from the DNA. The data hold 100,000 or so clones, with 75% to 95% observed a single time. The CDR3 runs to 15 residues. CDR1 is SNHLY, CDR2 FYNNEI, per germline. The V end was cut by 1 base, the J end by 5 bases, with 14 bases between. The clonotype was recovered from a woman between 50 and 59 years old in a cohort sampled during active COVID-19. V is TRBV2 and J is TRBJ1-1, with D perhaps matching TRBD1 (6 bases). Sequencing was done on a sample of peripheral blood. The CDR3 nucleotides are TGTGCCAGCAGTGAAGAGGGGGGGGTAGGTACTGAAGCTTTCTTT. This sequence encodes CASSEEGGVGTEAFF.